This T cell receptor beta chain was obtained from a study of blood T cells in healthy people across ages. Points from the study as a whole: Calculation of diversity from one million T cells yielded estimates considered to be underestimates.

The CDR3 spans 14 residues. V shed 6 bases and J shed 5 bases, with 16 bases lying between them. Germline assignment: CDR1 KGHSH and CDR2 LQKENI. Then a second PCR, running roughly 7 to 11 cycles, was carried out with a sample-barcoded 5' primer and a J-beta primer mix. From the 5' RACE reads, TCRdb called clonotypes with MiXCR, one entry per CDR3 protein. The sample yields some 1.7 million distinct CDR3 sequences, 28% seen once. This clonotype came up a few times. What it binds is not known. The TCR was taken from a woman aged 25 to 45 in good health. The specimen was blood. This chain links TRBV18 with TRBJ1-1; D gene uncertain. In nucleotides, the CDR3 is TGTGCCAGCTCCTATGACCCGGGCGGAACTGAAGCTTTCTTT. It is translated as CASSYDPGGTEAFF.